The 30 T cell receptor beta chains below come from one sample, sequenced in a study of T cell responses to AZD1222 COVID-19 vaccine. Repertoires were generated with immunoSEQ multiplex PCR, while TCRdb's copy carries only in-frame clones and drops some. Among 150,000 to 190,000 clones, about 87% were seen once, and the ten largest hold roughly a tenth. The sample in question was peripheral blood, obtained 28 days after the second AZD1222 dose. These receptors all stem from an adult who received the AZD1222 COVID-19 vaccine.

The chain combines TRBV24-1 with TRBJ2-3; a possible D gene is TRBD2 (6 bases). The CDR3 is 17 residues long. Germline V gives CDR1 KGHDR, CDR2 SFDVKD. V lost 10 bases and J lost 5, with 27 bases in between. The CDR3 reads CATSTGHSGGILDTQYF. CDR3 in DNA: TGTGCCACGAGTACGGGCCACAGTGGCGGGATACTAGATACGCAGTATTTT.

The gene calls are TRBV3-1 (or the pseudogene TRBV3-2) and TRBJ2-2; 10 bases match TRBD2. CDR3 size: 19 residues. V lost 7 bases, J lost 6 bases, and 20 bases stayed unmatched. Germline CDR1 and CDR2: LGHDT and YNNKEL (reference sequence). The CDR3 sequence: CASIYKGLAWKRPPGELFF. DNA of the CDR3: TGTGCCAGCATCTACAAGGGACTAGCGTGGAAGAGACCCCCCGGGGAGCTGTTTTTT.

The chain has TRBV4-2 and TRBJ1-2, with a tentative D call TRBD1 (6 bases). The CDR3 contains 17 residues. Germline V lookup: CDR1 LGHNA, CDR2 YNFKEQ. Trimming removed 3 bases at V and 5 bases at J, with 22 bases between. CDR3 residues: CASSQTSEGGRRYGYTF. The CDR3 region has the DNA TGTGCCAGCAGCCAGACCTCCGAAGGGGGGCGTCGGTATGGCTACACCTTC.

The rearrangement uses TRBV28 and TRBJ1-1, with D maybe TRBD1 (6 bases). Germline V gives CDR1 MDHEN, CDR2 SYDVKM. The CDR3 is 17 residues long. Trimming shortened V by 4 bases and J by 1 base, and 19 bases separated the two germline ends. In DNA, the CDR3 is TGTGCCAGCAGTTCAATTTACAGGGTTAACTCGAACACTGAAGCTTTCTTT. Protein: CASSSIYRVNSNTEAFF.

J is TRBJ2-1 and V is TRBV19, with 7 bases aligning to TRBD2. Germline V gene sequence: CDR1 LNHDA, CDR2 SQIVND (reference sequence). Unmatched junction bases numbered 7, after V lost 5 bases and J lost 6 bases. CDR3 length: 14 residues. CDR3 protein: CASSPRGGSNEQFF. As DNA, the CDR3 is TGTGCCAGTAGTCCCCGGGGAGGGAGCAATGAGCAGTTCTTC.

V is TRBV5-1 and J is TRBJ1-4, with D perhaps matching TRBD1 (5 bases). Germline V CDR1 and CDR2: SGHRS, YFSETQ. V was pared by 0 bases and J by 8 bases, with 11 bases between. The CDR3 spans 14 residues. CDR3 bases: TGCGCCAGCAGCTTGGGCCGGACACCCGAAAAACTGTTTTTT. Its translation: CASSLGRTPEKLFF.

This chain joins TRBV25-1 and TRBJ2-1; D unresolved. Germline CDR1 is MGHDK and CDR2 is SYGVNS. V was clipped by 8 bases and J by 0 bases, with 8 bases between them. CDR3 size: 13 residues. The CDR3 DNA follows: TGTGCCAGCCTGAGCTACTCCTACAATGAGCAGTTCTTC. Protein sequence: CASLSYSYNEQFF. Together with reference TRBV25-1 and TRBJ2-1, the CDR3 gives the full variable domain: EADIYQTPRYLVIGTGKKITLECSQTMGHDKMYWYQQDPGMELHLIHYSYGVNSTEKGDLSSESTVSRIRTEHFPLTLESARPSHTSQYLCASLSYSYNEQFFGPGTRLTVL.

This chain links TRBV7-6 with TRBJ2-3, with 12 bases lining up with TRBD2. The CDR3 spans 18 residues. Trimming at V came to 2 bases and at J to 4 bases, leaving 10 bases not matched to a gene. Germline CDR1 is SGHVS and CDR2 is FNYEAQ. CDR3: CASSLLAGGFVSADTQYF. The CDR3 DNA reads as TGTGCCAGCAGCTTACTAGCGGGAGGGTTCGTTTCTGCAGATACGCAGTATTTT. The variable domain in full, with the rest retrieved from reference TRBV7-6 and TRBJ2-3, is GAGVSQSPRYKVTKRGQDVALRCDPISGHVSLYWYRQALGQGPEFLTYFNYEAQQDKSGLPNDRFSAERPEGSISTLTIQRTEQRDSAMYRCASSLLAGGFVSADTQYFGPGTRLTVL.

The CDR3 DNA follows: TGTGCCAGCAGCCGCCTTGGACAGGGTAAAGGCGAGCAGTACTTC. It codes for CASSRLGQGKGEQYF. V usage is TRBV14 and J usage is TRBJ2-7; 8 positions match TRBD1. The ends lost 4 bases at V and 6 bases at J; junction bases unmatched: 11. The CDR3 totals 15 residues. Germline assignment: CDR1 SGHDN and CDR2 FVKESK.

CDR3 DNA: TGTGCCAGCAGCTCGTCTGGGGTTAGTGAAAAACTGTTTTTT. Amino acid sequence: CASSSSGVSEKLFF. The rearrangement links TRBV7-9 to TRBJ1-4, with unresolved D. The CDR3 loop spans 14 amino acids. Trimming shortened V by 4 bases and J by 7 bases, and 13 bases separated the two germline ends. Germline V CDR1 and CDR2: SEHNR, FQNEAQ (reference sequence).

The chain couples TRBV5-1 to TRBJ2-1; D is unclear. Trimming removed 7 bases at V and 6 bases at J, with 11 bases between. This CDR3 is 12 amino acids long. In germline, CDR1 is SGHRS, CDR2 YFSETQ. The CDR3 protein is CASGSQRNEQFF. CDR3 sequence (DNA): TGCGCCAGCGGTAGTCAGCGCAATGAGCAGTTCTTC. Combining the CDR3 with reference TRBV5-1 and TRBJ2-1 gives the whole variable domain KAGVTQTPRYLIKTRGQQVTLSCSPISGHRSVSWYQQTPGQGLQFLFEYFSETQRNKGNFPGRFSGRQFSNSRSEMNVSTLELGDSALYLCASGSQRNEQFFGPGTRLTVL.

The genes are TRBV19 and TRBJ2-4, with TRBD1 as a possible D gene (5 bases). There are 13 residues in the CDR3. Germline CDR1 and CDR2: LNHDA and SQIVND (reference sequence). V was trimmed by 7 bases and J by 6 bases, leaving 13 bases between them. CDR3 sequence (DNA): TGTGCCAGTACTCGCCAGGGCGGAAACATTCAGTACTTC. This translates into CASTRQGGNIQYF.

The CDR3 here is CASSLALTEIGELFF. The CDR3 DNA reads as TGTGCCAGCAGCTTAGCGCTTACGGAGATTGGGGAGCTGTTTTTT. V gene TRBV7-9 combines with J gene TRBJ2-2; no clear D. Germline CDR1 and CDR2: SEHNR and FQNEAQ (reference sequence). The CDR3 extends over 15 amino acids. Trimming took off 0 bases at V and 8 bases at J, with 13 bases between the two ends. The full variable domain, rest sourced from reference TRBV7-9 and TRBJ2-2, is DTGVSQNPRHKITKRGQNVTFRCDPISEHNRLYWYRQTLGQGPEFLTYFQNEAQLEKSRLLSDRFSAERPKGSFSTLEIQRTEQGDSAMYLCASSLALTEIGELFFGEGSRLTVL.

The chain carries TRBV28 and TRBJ1-4; weak D call: TRBD1 (6 bases). The germline V gene encodes CDR1 MDHEN and CDR2 SYDVKM. This CDR3 region has 14 residues. The ends were cut back, 3 bases at V and 8 bases at J, with 13 bases in the middle. The CDR3 coding sequence is TGTGCCAGCAGTTTCCCGGGAGGGGGGGAAAAACTGTTTTTT. It is translated as CASSFPGGGEKLFF.

The chain links TRBV2 to TRBJ2-1, with 12 bases identical to TRBD2. CDR3 length equals 17 residues. V dropped 3 bases and J dropped 1; count of bases not matched to a gene: 4. Germline CDR1 SNHLY, CDR2 FYNNEI. CDR3 in DNA: TGTGCCAGCAGTGAGCGACTAGCGGGAGTGTCCTACAATGAGCAGTTCTTC. It codes for CASSERLAGVSYNEQFF.

This clone was seen only a few times. The rearrangement uses TRBV18 and TRBJ2-7; D call uncertain. Germline CDR1 KGHSH, CDR2 LQKENI. V was shortened by 4 bases and J by 1 base, with 2 bases between the two germline ends. This CDR3 has 11 amino acids. The CDR3 spells CASSLSYEQYF. The CDR3 nucleotides read TGTGCCAGCTCACTTTCCTACGAGCAGTACTTC.

The chain is built from TRBV7-6 and TRBJ2-7; TRBD2 agrees at 7 bases. The ends lost 6 bases at V and 3 bases at J; junction bases unmatched: 5. Germline CDR1 and CDR2: SGHVS and FNYEAQ. The CDR3 spans 13 residues. The CDR3 sequence is CASSRGRDYEQYF. DNA of the CDR3: TGTGCCAGCAGTCGGGGGAGGGACTACGAGCAGTACTTC.

V usage is TRBV29-1 and J usage is TRBJ2-5; unclear D gene. Germline CDR1 reads SQVTM; CDR2 reads ANQGSEA. V lost 3 bases and J lost 4, with 9 bases in between. The CDR3 is made up of 12 amino acids. The CDR3 reads CSVDTMGETQYF. The DNA of the CDR3 is TGCAGCGTTGATACGATGGGAGAGACCCAGTACTTC.

The chain has TRBV18 and TRBJ1-5; maybe TRBD1 (5 bases). The CDR3 contains 15 residues. V gave up 3 bases and J gave up 3 bases, with 12 bases separating them. Germline values: CDR1 KGHSH, CDR2 LQKENI. The CDR3 is CASSPSQGDNQPQHF. CDR3 DNA: TGTGCCAGCTCACCTTCACAAGGGGACAATCAGCCCCAGCATTTT.

This clone was recorded only once. V usage is TRBV19 and J usage is TRBJ2-5; tentatively, D is TRBD2 (5 bases). V lost 0 bases and J lost 9, with 17 bases in between. The CDR3 covers 15 residues. CDR1 is LNHDA, CDR2 SQIVND, per germline (reference sequence). The CDR3 loop is CASSIDVSPLRAQYF. DNA of the CDR3: TGTGCCAGTAGTATAGATGTCTCCCCCCTGAGGGCCCAGTACTTC.

This clone has more than one count but fewer than ten. The J gene is TRBJ1-5, the V gene TRBV9; maybe TRBD1 (6 bases). The CDR3 is 17 amino acids. V shed 0 bases and J shed 3 bases, with 16 bases lying between them. CDR1 and CDR2 from the germline V gene are SGDLS and YYNGEE. The CDR3 region has the DNA TGTGCCAGCAGCGTAGTCTGGGGGCAAAGTACCAATCAGCCCCAGCATTTT. Translated, it gives CASSVVWGQSTNQPQHF. Looking up the rest from reference TRBV9 and TRBJ1-5 gives the full variable domain: DSGVTQTPKHLITATGQRVTLRCSPRSGDLSVYWYQQSLDQGLQFLIQYYNGEERAKGNILERFSAQQFPDLHSELNLSSLELGDSALYFCASSVVWGQSTNQPQHFGDGTRLSIL.

The genes are TRBV28 and TRBJ1-4; no firm D call. Trimming cost V 5 bases and J 8 bases, with 15 bases left between them. Germline CDR1 and CDR2: MDHEN and SYDVKM. The CDR3 covers 14 residues. The CDR3 is CASSIRPTIEKLFF. The CDR3, as DNA: TGTGCCAGCAGTATACGGCCGACCATAGAAAAACTGTTTTTT.

The V and J genes are TRBV28 and TRBJ1-1; no clear D. The CDR3 contains 16 residues. Germline V lookup: CDR1 MDHEN, CDR2 SYDVKM. Trimming shortened V by 4 bases and J by 3 bases, and 18 bases separated the two germline ends. Here the CDR3 DNA reads TGTGCCAGCAGTTCCTCCGCTCTACTTAGGGACACTGAAGCTTTCTTT. This gives the protein CASSSSALLRDTEAFF. Looking up the rest from reference TRBV28 and TRBJ1-1 gives the full variable domain: DVKVTQSSRYLVKRTGEKVFLECVQDMDHENMFWYRQDPGLGLRLIYFSYDVKMKEKGDIPEGYSVSREKKERFSLILESASTNQTSMYLCASSSSALLRDTEAFFGQGTRLTVV.

V usage is TRBV9 and J usage is TRBJ2-7, with TRBD2 matching over 8 bases. The germline CDR1 and CDR2 sequences are SGDLS and YYNGEE. Trimming removed 6 bases from V and 2 bases from J; junction bases left unmatched: 16. The CDR3 is 17 amino acids. CDR3 bases: TGTGCCAGCACCCCTGCCCAGCGGGAGTATGGGACCTACGAGCAGTACTTC. As protein: CASTPAQREYGTYEQYF.

The chain carries TRBV2 and TRBJ1-1, with TRBD1 matching 9 bases. With V trimmed by 2 bases and J by 3 bases, 4 bases remained unmatched. The CDR3 covers 15 residues. Germline loops: CDR1 SNHLY, CDR2 FYNNEI. Written as DNA, the CDR3 is TGTGCCAGCAGTGAACTGGGACAGGGTGACACTGAAGCTTTCTTT. Translated: CASSELGQGDTEAFF.

The rearrangement links TRBV14 to TRBJ1-6, with 9 bases matching TRBD1. CDR1 and CDR2 from the germline V gene are SGHDN and FVKESK. This CDR3 has 14 amino acids. V gave up 5 bases and J gave up 6 bases; unmatched junction bases: 2. The CDR3 DNA is TGTGCCAGCAGCTACAGGGGGCCTAATTCACCCCTCCACTTT. It codes for CASSYRGPNSPLHF.

The chain employs TRBV6-5 and TRBJ2-6; a possible D gene is TRBD2 (6 bases). Germline lookup yields CDR1 MNHEY and CDR2 SVGAGI. The CDR3 consists of 15 residues. V shed 7 bases and J shed 0 bases, with 10 bases lying between them. CDR3 sequence (DNA): TGTGCCAGCACCCAAGCGGGCTCTGGGGCCAACGTCCTGACTTTC. It translates to CASTQAGSGANVLTF.

CDR3 region: CASSFGTLNTGELFF. As DNA, the CDR3 is TGCGCCAGCAGCTTTGGGACACTGAACACCGGGGAGCTGTTTTTT. The genes are TRBV5-1 and TRBJ2-2, with a weak D call TRBD1 (6 bases). V lost 2 bases to trimming and J lost 1 base, with 9 bases between them. The CDR3 is made up of 15 amino acids. CDR1 is SGHRS, CDR2 YFSETQ, per germline.

The chain has TRBV14 and TRBJ1-6; the D gene is possibly TRBD1 (6 bases). CDR3 size: 17 residues. CDR1 is SGHDN and CDR2 is FVKESK in the germline V gene. Deletions cut 0 bases from V and 10 bases from J, with 19 bases between. This chain's CDR3 is CASSQEFKTGKDSPLHF. The CDR3 DNA follows: TGTGCCAGCAGCCAAGAATTCAAGACAGGAAAAGACTCACCCCTCCACTTT.

The J gene is TRBJ1-4, the V gene TRBV7-9; 8 nucleotides align to TRBD1. Germline CDR1 is SEHNR and CDR2 is FQNEAQ (reference sequence). CDR3 size: 14 residues. The V and J ends lost 2 bases and 8 bases, in that order; junction bases with no gene match: 4. CDR3 sequence reads: CASSLRGDREKLFF. DNA of the CDR3: TGTGCCAGCAGCTTAAGGGGGGACAGGGAAAAACTGTTTTTT.